The sequence of this T cell receptor (beta chain) was determined in a study of blood T cell repertoires in COVID-19. Original data processing: Reference gene primer amplification yielded estimated nucleated cell counts. Sequencing used immunoSEQ multiplex PCR; TCRdb keeps in-frame clones, though not all of them. That table furnishes V, J and clone size, whereas the DNA furnished D and trimming. The sample comprises a few hundred thousand clones, 70% to 90% of which are singletons, and roughly 4% rests with the top ten. This CDR3 region has 15 residues. The germline V gene has CDR1 MNHEY and CDR2 SMNVEV (reference sequence). V shed 2 bases and J shed 5 bases, with 15 bases lying between them. The study recruited people aged about 18 to 95 years across roughly 25 US areas. Cohorts were assigned according to the clinical history that participants reported.

The chain links TRBV27 to TRBJ1-2, with D tentatively TRBD1 (6 bases). The TCR sequence derives from a woman under 40 who had recovered from COVID-19. The specimen was PBMCs or T cells enriched from blood (not recorded which). This CDR3 reads CASSLGSTGLYGYTF. The DNA of the CDR3 is TGTGCCAGCAGTTTAGGTTCCACAGGGCTTTATGGCTACACCTTC.